This record looks at one TCR beta chain sequence and its context. This clonotype has only a few counts. Its binding antigen is unknown. No quality values exist for individual bases; no much larger clone is one base distant. The data belong to a study (TCRdb year 2016). Receptors were amplified or captured by RT-PCR. The sequencing machine was an Illumina MiSeq. TCRdb reran the public reads through fastp at Q25 and MiXCR, keeping productive beta chains. Rows with a matching CDR3 protein are joined into one entry that keeps the most common DNA and genes. The sample table records about 680,000 distinct CDR3 sequences; 13% to 15% of these occur just once. The ten most abundant clones make up around 3.3% of the sample. The CDR3 starts with the cysteine, ends with the phenylalanine, and has 14 residues. Solely the CDR3 DNA is kept, with 42 bases framed from the first base. V is reduced by 7 bases and J by 7 bases, leaving a spacing of 16 bases between them. In the germline V gene, CDR1 corresponds to ENHRY and CDR2 to SYGVKD.

The receptor was derived from a female donor in good health, serving as a healthy control. The specimen sequenced was memory CD4+ T cells from blood. The sequence joins TRBV10-3 to TRBJ2-2; the D gene is perhaps TRBD2, from 5 matching bases. The nucleotide sequence reads as follows: TGTGCCATCAAGGGAGCGACGGCGGGCGGGGAGCTGTTTTTT. It is translated as CAIKGATAGGELFF.